A single sample is the source of the 26 T cell receptor beta chains below, sequenced in a study of blood T cell repertoires in COVID-19. Assay used: immunoSEQ multiplex PCR; TCRdb lists only in-frame clones, some missing. The sample contains hundreds of thousands of clones, around 83% of which appear only once. Specimen: peripheral blood. The receptors stem from a man of 80 years or more with acute or convalescent COVID-19.

This clone occurred a few times. The chain uses TRBV30 and TRBJ1-4, with TRBD1 identical over 8 bases. CDR3 size: 14 residues. Germline values: CDR1 GTSNPN, CDR2 SVGIG (reference sequence). Germline trimming cut 6 bases from V and 5 bases from J; bases unmatched to any gene: 8. The CDR3 region has the DNA TGTGCCTGCGACGTCAGGGGGCTAAATGAAAAACTGTTTTTT. It yields the protein CACDVRGLNEKLFF.

The V and J genes are TRBV24-1 and TRBJ2-5, with a possible D match to TRBD2 (6 bases). CDR3 length equals 15 residues. Germline V gene sequence: CDR1 KGHDR, CDR2 SFDVKD. Trimming cost V 3 bases and J 1 base, with 11 bases left between them. For the CDR3, the DNA is TGTGCCACCAGTGATGGAGGGGCCATCCAAGAGACCCAGTACTTC. Translating it yields CATSDGGAIQETQYF.

V and J are TRBV30 and TRBJ1-6; 7 positions match TRBD1. Germline V lookup: CDR1 GTSNPN, CDR2 SVGIG (reference sequence). This CDR3 comprises 13 residues. V lost 3 bases and J lost 11; bases outside the gene matches: 7. CDR3 in amino acids: CAWSGQERTPLHF. The CDR3 coding sequence is TGTGCCTGGAGCGGACAGGAAAGGACACCCCTCCACTTT.

This clone appeared a single time. The chain uses TRBV18 and TRBJ2-5; 7 bases fit TRBD1. Unmatched junction bases numbered 1, after V lost 3 bases and J lost 3 bases. Germline V CDR1 and CDR2: KGHSH, LQKENI. CDR3 size: 13 residues. The CDR3 here is CASSPGQEETQYF. The CDR3 DNA follows: TGTGCCAGCTCACCTGGACAGGAAGAGACCCAGTACTTC.

V and J are TRBV7-3 and TRBJ2-5, with a tentative D call TRBD2 (7 bases). V was cut by 5 bases and J by 4 bases, with 14 bases left in between. CDR3 length: 14 amino acids. Germline CDR1 reads SGHTA; CDR2 reads FQGTGA. As DNA, the CDR3 is TGTGCCAGCAGCCCCCGGGGGGCCGGAGAGACCCAGTACTTC. It is translated as CASSPRGAGETQYF.

This clone was observed a handful of times. J is TRBJ1-5 and V is TRBV19; 8 bases fit TRBD1. In germline, CDR1 is LNHDA, CDR2 SQIVND (reference sequence). Trimming removed 1 base from V and 5 bases from J; junction bases left unmatched: 4. The CDR3 is 15 amino acids. DNA for the CDR3: TGTGCCAGTAGTATAGGACTGGACAGGGATCAGCCCCAGCATTTT. Encoded protein: CASSIGLDRDQPQHF.

The chain recombines TRBV5-4 with TRBJ2-1; tentative D call: TRBD2 (8 bases). Trimming cost V 4 bases and J 2 bases, with 19 bases left between them. The CDR3 is 17 amino acids. The V gene's germline CDR1 is SGHNT and CDR2 YYREEE (reference sequence). The CDR3 loop is CASSLGGTSGAYNEQFF. The CDR3 region has the DNA TGTGCCAGCAGCCTAGGGGGCACTAGCGGCGCCTACAATGAGCAGTTCTTC.

In this sample, this clone turned up once. V and J are TRBV7-9 and TRBJ2-5, with 7 bases fitting TRBD2. V dropped 1 base and J dropped 14; count of bases not matched to a gene: 7. This CDR3 contains 12 residues. CDR1 is SEHNR and CDR2 is FQNEAQ in the germline V gene (reference sequence). The CDR3 loop is CASSLERGITYF. DNA for the CDR3: TGTGCCAGCAGCTTAGAGCGGGGCATAACATACTTC. Looking up the rest from reference TRBV7-9 and TRBJ2-5 gives the full variable domain: DTGVSQNPRHKITKRGQNVTFRCDPISEHNRLYWYRQTLGQGPEFLTYFQNEAQLEKSRLLSDRFSAERPKGSFSTLEIQRTEQGDSAMYLCASSLERGITYFGPGTRLLVL.

The chain joins TRBV21-1 to TRBJ1-4. TRBV21-1 is a recognized pseudogene. CDR3 size: 16 residues. DNA of the CDR3: TGTGCCAGCAGCAAAGGTGAGGGAGCAACTAATGAAAAACTGTTTTTT. Its protein product is CASSKGEGATNEKLFF.

This clone was seen a few times. The rearrangement joins TRBV28 to TRBJ1-1; 9 nucleotides match TRBD1. J lost 4 bases, V lost 8 bases, and 11 bases had no gene match. The CDR3 totals 15 residues. CDR1 is MDHEN, CDR2 SYDVKM, per germline. The CDR3 spells CASLIAGTGPTEAFF. CDR3 in DNA: TGTGCCAGCTTAATTGCCGGGACAGGGCCCACTGAAGCTTTCTTT.

Comment on this clone: At one end, the junction sequence differs from germline, possibly due to a read error. The chain carries TRBV2 and TRBJ2-7; 9 nucleotides line up with TRBD2. This CDR3 contains 12 residues. CDR1 and CDR2 from the germline V gene are SNHLY and FYNNEI. CDR3 sequence reads: CASSSSGARGAF. The CDR3 coding sequence is TGTGCCAGCAGTTCTAGCGGGGCCAGGGGGGCGTTC.

The chain uses TRBV19 and TRBJ2-7, with D possibly matching TRBD2 (5 bases). Trimming cost V 4 bases and J 6 bases, with 16 bases left between them. The CDR3 has 14 amino acids. Per germline, CDR1 LNHDA and CDR2 SQIVND (reference sequence). The CDR3 is CASSRTPGLAEQYF. CDR3 nucleotides: TGTGCCAGTAGTAGGACTCCTGGGCTGGCCGAGCAGTACTTC.

The chain is built from TRBV30 and TRBJ1-2; D is uncertain. Germline values: CDR1 GTSNPN, CDR2 SVGIG (reference sequence). V was trimmed by 3 bases and J by 1 base, leaving 12 bases between them. The CDR3 sequence is 14 residues long. The CDR3 loop is CAWRMPGLNYGYTF. CDR3 sequence (DNA): TGTGCCTGGAGGATGCCCGGACTTAACTATGGCTACACCTTC.

V usage is TRBV7-2 and J usage is TRBJ2-6; the D gene is possibly TRBD1 (5 bases). V was cut by 4 bases and J by 3 bases, with 10 bases left in between. This CDR3 region has 15 residues. The germline CDR1 and CDR2 sequences are SGHTA and FQGNSA. The CDR3 coding sequence is TGTGCCAGCAGCTCCCAGGGAATTGGGGCCAACGTCCTGACTTTC. Its translation is CASSSQGIGANVLTF.

This chain joins TRBV5-1 and TRBJ1-1, with D perhaps matching TRBD1 (5 bases). From germline, CDR1 is SGHRS and CDR2 YFSETQ. The V and J ends lost 5 bases and 1 base respectively, with 9 bases between them. This CDR3 is 13 amino acids long. The CDR3 region has the DNA TGCGCCAGCAGGCGGGGGGAGAACACTGAAGCTTTCTTT. Its translation is CASRRGENTEAFF.

The chain carries TRBV21-1 and TRBJ1-2. TRBV21-1 represents a pseudogene. The CDR3 sequence is 11 residues long. CDR3 nucleotides: TGTGCCAGCCGGGTCATAGGTGGCTACACCTTC. It yields the protein CASRVIGGYTF.

The chain links TRBV6-2 or TRBV6-3 to TRBJ1-5, with 10 bases matching TRBD1. The length of the CDR3 is 16 residues. CDR1 is MNHEY and CDR2 is SVGEGT in the germline V gene. Unmatched junction bases numbered 5, after V lost 0 bases and J lost 6 bases. The chain's CDR3 is CASSYSGTGDRQPQHF. CDR3 nucleotide sequence: TGTGCCAGCAGTTACTCGGGGACAGGGGATCGTCAGCCCCAGCATTTT.

This clone has a single count. CDR3 nucleotides: TGTGCCACCAGTGATAGTTTTTCGGGGAGCACAGATACGCAGTATTTT. This codes for CATSDSFSGSTDTQYF. This chain links TRBV24-1 with TRBJ2-3; perhaps TRBD2 as D (5 bases). V was shortened by 3 bases and J by 0 bases, with 12 bases between the two germline ends. CDR1 and CDR2 (germline): KGHDR, SFDVKD. This CDR3 spans 16 amino acids.

This clone has only a few counts. The rearrangement joins TRBV12-3 or TRBV12-4 to TRBJ1-1; D is unclear. The CDR3 totals 13 residues. V shed 3 bases and J shed 4 bases, with 9 bases lying between them. The CDR3 loop is CASSFRRPTEAFF. The CDR3 DNA is TGTGCCAGCAGTTTTCGGCGGCCCACTGAAGCTTTCTTT.

This clone was detected once. The chain couples TRBV5-4 to TRBJ1-6, with D possibly being TRBD1 (6 bases). CDR1 SGHNT and CDR2 YYREEE come from the germline V gene (reference sequence). V lost 0 bases and J 0 bases, leaving 10 bases between the germline ends. The CDR3 has 17 residues. The CDR3 region is CASSLEGGSSYNSPLHF. Here the CDR3 DNA reads TGTGCCAGCAGCTTGGAGGGGGGGAGCTCCTATAATTCACCCCTCCACTTT.

V usage is TRBV6-5 and J usage is TRBJ2-1; TRBD1 matches 10 bases. Germline trimming cut 6 bases from V and 5 bases from J; bases unmatched to any gene: 4. The CDR3 is 14 residues long. In germline, CDR1 is MNHEY, CDR2 SVGAGI. The CDR3 DNA sequence: TGTGCCAGCAGGCGGGACAGGGGAAACAATGAGCAGTTCTTC. This gives the protein CASRRDRGNNEQFF.

This sequence joins TRBV4-2 and TRBJ1-5; no reliable D call. The germline gives CDR1 LGHNA, CDR2 YNFKEQ. V was clipped by 4 bases and J by 0 bases, with 7 bases between them. This CDR3 is 14 amino acids long. The DNA for the CDR3 is TGTGCCAGCAGCCGTCGGGATAGCAATCAGCCCCAGCATTTT. Translated: CASSRRDSNQPQHF.

This chain links TRBV7-9 with TRBJ2-1; 7 nucleotides match TRBD2. The CDR3 length is 14 residues. V gave up 3 bases and J gave up 8 bases; unmatched junction bases: 7. Germline CDR1 and CDR2: SEHNR and FQNEAQ (reference sequence). The DNA of the CDR3 is TGTGCCAGCAGCTTCGGCGGGAGACGGGATGAGCAGTTCTTC. Its protein product is CASSFGGRRDEQFF.

This chain uses TRBV2 with TRBJ2-1, with D possibly TRBD2 on 6 matching bases. V shed 0 bases and J shed 2 bases, with 8 bases lying between them. CDR3 length: 15 residues. CDR1 is SNHLY, CDR2 FYNNEI, per germline. The CDR3 loop reads CASSEAGGPYNEQFF. For the CDR3, the DNA is TGTGCCAGCAGTGAAGCGGGGGGACCCTACAATGAGCAGTTCTTC.

J is TRBJ1-2 and V is TRBV4-2; 12 bases agree with TRBD1. From germline, CDR1 is LGHNA and CDR2 YNFKEQ. This CDR3 contains 17 residues. Trimming at V came to 0 bases and at J to 7 bases, leaving 9 bases not matched to a gene. CDR3 sequence: CASSQERDRGPFAGYTF. The CDR3 DNA reads TGTGCCAGCAGCCAAGAGAGGGACAGGGGGCCTTTCGCTGGCTACACCTTC.

V usage is TRBV18 and J usage is TRBJ1-1, with 7 bases fitting TRBD1. Germline-derived CDR1 and CDR2 are KGHSH and LQKENI. With V trimmed by 3 bases and J by 4 bases, 5 bases remained unmatched. The CDR3 sequence is 14 residues long. The CDR3 DNA reads TGTGCCAGCTCACCGAAGGACAGGCCCACTGAAGCTTTCTTT. Translation gives CASSPKDRPTEAFF.